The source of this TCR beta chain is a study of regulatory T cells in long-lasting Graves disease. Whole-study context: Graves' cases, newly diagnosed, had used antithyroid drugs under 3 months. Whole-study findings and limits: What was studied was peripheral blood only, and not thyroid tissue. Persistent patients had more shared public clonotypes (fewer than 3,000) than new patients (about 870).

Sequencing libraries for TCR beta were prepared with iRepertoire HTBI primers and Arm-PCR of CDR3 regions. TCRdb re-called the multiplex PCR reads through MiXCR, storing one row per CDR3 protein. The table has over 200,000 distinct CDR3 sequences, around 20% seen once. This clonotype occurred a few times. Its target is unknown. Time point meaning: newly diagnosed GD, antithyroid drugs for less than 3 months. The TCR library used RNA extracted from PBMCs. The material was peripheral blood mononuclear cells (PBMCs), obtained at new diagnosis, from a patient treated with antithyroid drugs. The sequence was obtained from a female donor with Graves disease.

As DNA, the CDR3 is TGTGCCAGCAGCGTAGATCCCAGGACCACTGAAGCTTTCTTT. Protein product: CASSVDPRTTEAFF. The chain employs TRBV9 and TRBJ1-1; D gene uncertain. Trimming removed 0 bases at V and 4 bases at J, with 10 bases between. This CDR3 contains 14 residues. The germline gives CDR1 SGDLS, CDR2 YYNGEE.